The entry that follows covers one T cell receptor beta chain sequence. What it binds is unknown. This sample was taken from a study of T cells in localized non-small cell lung cancer. Using immunoSEQ multiplex PCR, the repertoire was profiled, and TCRdb retains in-frame clones only, with some absent. The table lists roughly 20,000 clones, 88% of them singletons. Study-wide findings and caveats: Clonality peaked in uninvolved adjacent lung rather than tumor.

V shed 6 bases and J shed 10 bases, with 13 bases lying between them. CDR1 and CDR2 (germline): DFQATT, SNEGSKA (reference sequence). The CDR3 totals 11 residues. The specimen comprised peripheral blood mononuclear cells, sampled before any cancer treatment. The chain uses TRBV20-1 and TRBJ2-1; D is unclear. This TCR derives from a male donor older than 55 with stage II lung adenocarcinoma. Here the CDR3 DNA reads TGCAGTGCAGCCGGTAGCTGGGAGCAGTTCTTC. It yields the protein CSAAGSWEQFF.